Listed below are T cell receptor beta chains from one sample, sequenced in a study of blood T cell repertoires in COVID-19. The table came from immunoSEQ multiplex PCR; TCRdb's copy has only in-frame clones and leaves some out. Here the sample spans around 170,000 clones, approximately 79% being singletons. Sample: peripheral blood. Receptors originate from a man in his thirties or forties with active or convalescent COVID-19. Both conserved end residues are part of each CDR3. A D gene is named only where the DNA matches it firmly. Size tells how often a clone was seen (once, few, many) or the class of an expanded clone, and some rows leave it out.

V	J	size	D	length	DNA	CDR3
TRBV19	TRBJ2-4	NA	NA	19	TGTGCCAGTACTCCAGGGCCCTTACAGCCTTCGCTAGCCAAAAACATTCAGTACTTC	CASTPGPLQPSLAKNIQYF
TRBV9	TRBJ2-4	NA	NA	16	TGTGCCAGCAGCCTAGGCCACAGCCTAGCCAAAAACATTCAGTACTTC	CASSLGHSLAKNIQYF
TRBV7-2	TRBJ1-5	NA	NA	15	TGTGCCAGCAGCTGGCGACGGGCGGGGGATCAGCCCCAGCATTTT	CASSWRRAGDQPQHF
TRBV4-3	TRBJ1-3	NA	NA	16	TGCGCCAGCAGCCAAGAACCCGGCGGTACTGGAAACACCATATATTTT	CASSQEPGGTGNTIYF
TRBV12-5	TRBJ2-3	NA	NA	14	TGTGCTAGTGGTTTAGCATCGGGTGGAGATACGCAGTATTTT	CASGLASGGDTQYF
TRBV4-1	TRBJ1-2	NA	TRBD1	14	TGCGCCAGCAGCCAACCGGGACAGGGGAGGGGCTACACCTTC	CASSQPGQGRGYTF
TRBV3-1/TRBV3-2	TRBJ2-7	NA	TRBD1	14	TGTGCCAGCAGCATCCGGGACAGGGGCAACGAGCAGTACTTC	CASSIRDRGNEQYF
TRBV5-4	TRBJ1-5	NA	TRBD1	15	TGTGCCAGCAGCTTCGACAGGGAGCCCAATCAGCCCCAGCATTTT	CASSFDREPNQPQHF
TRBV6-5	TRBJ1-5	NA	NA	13	TGTGCCAGCAGTCAGACAGGCAATCAGCCCCAGCATTTT	CASSQTGNQPQHF
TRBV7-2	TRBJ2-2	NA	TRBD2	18	TGTGCCAGCAGCTTAAATGCCCCAAGCGGAGCGGGGACCGGGGAGCTGTTTTTT	CASSLNAPSGAGTGELFF
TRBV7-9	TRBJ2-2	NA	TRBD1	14	TGTGCCAGCAGTAACCACAGGGGGACCGGGGAGCTGTTTTTT	CASSNHRGTGELFF
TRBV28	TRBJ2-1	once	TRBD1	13	TGTGCCAGCAGTTTCGGACAGGGAGGCGAGCAGTTCTTC	CASSFGQGGEQFF
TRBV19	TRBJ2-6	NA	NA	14	TGTGCCAGTACTGAGAGCTCTGGGGCCAACGTCCTGACTTTC	CASTESSGANVLTF
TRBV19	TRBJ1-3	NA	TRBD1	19	TGTGCCAGTAGTATAGTCGTGGGACAGCGGACGAGCTCTGGAAACACCATATATTTT	CASSIVVGQRTSSGNTIYF
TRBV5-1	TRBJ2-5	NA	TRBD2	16	TGCGCCAGCAGCTTGTCGAGCGGGGGGGCCGGGAAGACCCAGTACTTC	CASSLSSGGAGKTQYF
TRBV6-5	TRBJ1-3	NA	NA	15	TGTGCCAGCATCGAGGACTCAATATCTGGAAACACCATATATTTT	CASIEDSISGNTIYF
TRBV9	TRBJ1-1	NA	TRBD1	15	TGTGCCAGCAGCGCCTTGACAGGGCCGAACACTGAAGCTTTCTTT	CASSALTGPNTEAFF
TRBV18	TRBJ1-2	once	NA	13	TGTGCCAGCTCACCGAGTTCTAACTATGGCTACACCTTC	CASSPSSNYGYTF
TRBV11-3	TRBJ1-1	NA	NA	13	TGTGCCAGCAGTAAGGGGGTAGACACTGAAGCTTTCTTT	CASSKGVDTEAFF
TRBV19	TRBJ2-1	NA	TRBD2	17	TGTGCCAGTAGTATAAGTGGAGGGACTAGCGGATACAATGAGCAGTTCTTC	CASSISGGTSGYNEQFF
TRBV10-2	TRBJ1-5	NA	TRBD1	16	TGCGCCAGCAGTGCAACAGGGGGATATAGCAATCAGCCCCAGCATTTT	CASSATGGYSNQPQHF
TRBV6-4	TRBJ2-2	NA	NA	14	TGTGCCAGCAGTGCGGAGCTGAACACCGGGGAGCTGTTTTTT	CASSAELNTGELFF
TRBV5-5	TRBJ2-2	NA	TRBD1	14	TGTGCCAGCAGTTCCGGACAGGGAGGCGGGGAGCTGTTTTTT	CASSSGQGGGELFF
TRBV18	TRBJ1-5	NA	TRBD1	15	TGTGCCAGCTCAGCGGGACAGTTGCGCAATCAGCCCCAGCATTTT	CASSAGQLRNQPQHF
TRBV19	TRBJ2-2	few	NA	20	TGTGCCAGTAGTAGTTCCAGGGCCGGGGGTCAGCGGAGGAACACCGGGGAGCTGTTTTTT	CASSSSRAGGQRRNTGELFF
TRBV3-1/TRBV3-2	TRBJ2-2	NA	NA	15	TGTGCCAGCAGCCAAGGGGGCGTAGGCACCGGGGAGCTGTTTTTT	CASSQGGVGTGELFF
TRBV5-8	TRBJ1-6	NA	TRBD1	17	TGTGCCAGCAGCAAGCCGGGACAGGGGTCCTATAATTCACCCCTCCACTTT	CASSKPGQGSYNSPLHF
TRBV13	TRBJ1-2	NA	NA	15	TGTGCCAGCAGCTTACGTCTAGGATCTAACTATGGCTACACCTTC	CASSLRLGSNYGYTF
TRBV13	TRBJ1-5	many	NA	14	TGTGCCAGCAGCTCACGACAGAGCAATCAGCCCCAGCATTTT	CASSSRQSNQPQHF
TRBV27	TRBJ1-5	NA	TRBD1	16	TGTGCCAGCAGTTCAAGGGACAGCGCAACGAATCAGCCCCAGCATTTT	CASSSRDSATNQPQHF
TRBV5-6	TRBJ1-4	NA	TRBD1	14	TGTGCCAGCAGCTCCTTCGGGACAGTTGAAAAACTGTTTTTT	CASSSFGTVEKLFF
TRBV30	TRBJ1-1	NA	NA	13	TGTGCCTGGAGTTCCGGGGGGAACACTGAAGCTTTCTTT	CAWSSGGNTEAFF
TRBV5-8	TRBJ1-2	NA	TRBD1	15	TGTGCCAGCAGCTCACCGGGACAGGGTAGCTATGGCTACACCTTC	CASSSPGQGSYGYTF
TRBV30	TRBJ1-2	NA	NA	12	TGTGCCTGGAGCTCGGGGGTTGGGGGCTACACCTTC	CAWSSGVGGYTF
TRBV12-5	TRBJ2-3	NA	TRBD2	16	TGTGCTAGTGGTTTGGTACTAGCGGGATGGGCAGATACGCAGTATTTT	CASGLVLAGWADTQYF
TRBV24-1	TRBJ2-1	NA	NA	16	TGTGCCACCAGTGAGCGCGTGACTGAGCGCGCCAATGAGCAGTTCTTC	CATSERVTERANEQFF
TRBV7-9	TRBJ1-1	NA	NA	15	TGTGCCAGCAGCCGACCAACAGGGATGAACACTGAAGCTTTCTTT	CASSRPTGMNTEAFF
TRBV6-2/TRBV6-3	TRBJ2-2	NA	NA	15	TGTGCCAGCAGTTACTCGGGTAGCCTCACCGGGGAGCTGTTTTTT	CASSYSGSLTGELFF
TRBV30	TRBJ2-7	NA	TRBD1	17	TGTGCCTGGGGTGGGACAGGGGCTGCGCTTGTAAACCACGAGCAGTACTTC	CAWGGTGAALVNHEQYF
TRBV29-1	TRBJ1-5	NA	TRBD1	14	TGCAGCGTCGCAGGGACAGGGAAGGAACAGCCCCAGCATTTT	CSVAGTGKEQPQHF
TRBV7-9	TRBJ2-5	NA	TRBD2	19	TGTGCCAGCAGCTTACTTTTGGGACTAGCGGGGCAGCAGGGAGAGACCCAGTACTTC	CASSLLLGLAGQQGETQYF
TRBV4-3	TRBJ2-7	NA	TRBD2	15	TGCGCCAGCAGCCAGGGACTAGCGGCCTCCTACGAGCAGTACTTC	CASSQGLAASYEQYF
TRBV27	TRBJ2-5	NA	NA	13	TGTGCCAGCAGTTTCCAGGGGCAAGAGACCCAGTACTTC	CASSFQGQETQYF
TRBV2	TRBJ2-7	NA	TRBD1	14	TGTGCCAGCAGTGAACGGACAGGGGGCTACGAGCAGTACTTC	CASSERTGGYEQYF
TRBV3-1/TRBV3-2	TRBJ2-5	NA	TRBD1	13	TGTGCCAGCAGACGACAGGGGGGGGAGACCCAGTACTTC	CASRRQGGETQYF
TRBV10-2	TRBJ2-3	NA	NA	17	TGCGCCAGCAGCGACCGTGACAGCAGTTCTAGCACAGATACGCAGTATTTT	CASSDRDSSSSTDTQYF
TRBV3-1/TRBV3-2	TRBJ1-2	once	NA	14	TGTGCCAGCAGCCAACTTCGGGGAAACTATGGCTACACCTTC	CASSQLRGNYGYTF
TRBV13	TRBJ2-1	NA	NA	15	TGTGCCAGCAGCTTAGGCCTTAAGACTAACAATGAGCAGTTCTTC	CASSLGLKTNNEQFF
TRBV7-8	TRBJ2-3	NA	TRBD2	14	TGTGCCAGCAGCTTAGGACTAGCTGCAGATACGCAGTATTTT	CASSLGLAADTQYF
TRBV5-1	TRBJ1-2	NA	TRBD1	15	TGCGCCAGCAGCCCTAATCGACAGGGGGCGTTAGGCTACACCTTC	CASSPNRQGALGYTF